A single sample gave rise to the 19 T cell receptor beta chains below, sequenced in a study of shared clonotypes between healthy human individuals. Sequenced by immunoSEQ multiplex PCR; TCRdb stores in-frame clones only, minus some. The table records about 820,000 clones, over 90% of them present only once. CD45RO negativity and positive selection for CCR7 defined naive CD8 cells, a population that excluded terminally differentiated effector memory CD45RA+ cells. Sample: naive CD8+ T cells sorted from blood. Receptor source: a man aged 25 to 40 in good health.

The rearrangement uses TRBV29-1 and TRBJ2-1, with D perhaps TRBD2 (5 bases). V lost 3 bases, J lost 6 bases, and 12 bases lay in between. The CDR3 runs 13 residues. Germline values: CDR1 SQVTM, CDR2 ANQGSEA. The CDR3 DNA is TGCAGCGTTGAGGCCGGGGTTACCAATGAGCAGTTCTTC. Translation gives CSVEAGVTNEQFF.

The V gene is TRBV4-1, the J gene TRBJ2-7, with 8 bases identical to TRBD2. The length of the CDR3 is 15 residues. The J segment lost 0 bases and the V segment lost 4 bases, leaving 5 bases of the junction unmatched. Germline V CDR1 and CDR2: MGHRA, YSYEKL. The CDR3 here is CASSLGTSGSYEQYF. CDR3 DNA sequence: TGCGCCAGCAGCCTAGGCACTAGCGGCTCCTACGAGCAGTACTTC.

For this clone: Other nucleotide sequences in the sample specify the same CDR3. This sequence joins TRBV27 and TRBJ2-1, with TRBD2 matching over 8 bases. The CDR3 runs to 14 residues. Looked up from germline, CDR1 is MNHEY and CDR2 is SMNVEV (reference sequence). Trimming cost V 7 bases and J 0 bases; bases outside gene matches: 2. DNA of the CDR3: TGTGCCAGCACAAGCGGGAGCTCCTACAATGAGCAGTTCTTC. Protein product: CASTSGSSYNEQFF.

The rearrangement joins TRBV4-2 to TRBJ2-5; D ambiguous. With 0 bases removed from V and 0 bases from J, the gap between germline ends came to 5 bases. The CDR3 loop spans 14 amino acids. Germline V gene data show CDR1 as LGHNA and CDR2 as YNFKEQ. The CDR3 sequence: CASSQELNQETQYF. In DNA form, the CDR3 reads TGTGCCAGCAGCCAAGAACTAAACCAAGAGACCCAGTACTTC.

The chain links TRBV4-1 to TRBJ2-7; D possibly corresponds to TRBD2 (7 bases). Germline V lookup: CDR1 MGHRA, CDR2 YSYEKL. V was shortened by 6 bases and J by 6 bases, with 15 bases between the two germline ends. CDR3 length: 13 amino acids. CDR3 sequence reads: CASRRGGTGEQYF. The CDR3 DNA sequence: TGCGCCAGCAGGAGGGGGGGGACCGGCGAGCAGTACTTC.

The chain carries TRBV9 and TRBJ2-2; D perhaps matches TRBD2 (5 bases). The V gene's germline CDR1 is SGDLS and CDR2 YYNGEE. This CDR3 comprises 13 residues. V was trimmed by 1 base and J by 7 bases, leaving 8 bases between them. The CDR3 DNA reads TGTGCCAGCAGCGTACTAGAGGGCGGGGAGCTGTTTTTT. This encodes CASSVLEGGELFF.

The rearrangement uses TRBV27 and TRBJ2-1; D may be TRBD1 or TRBD2 (5 bases each). CDR1 and CDR2 from the germline V gene are MNHEY and SMNVEV (reference sequence). The V end was cut by 5 bases, the J end by 7 bases, with 24 bases between. The CDR3 runs 17 residues. The CDR3 DNA reads as TGTGCCAGCAGTCTTATCGGTTTAAGGGGTAGGGAGAATGAGCAGTTCTTC. Residues: CASSLIGLRGRENEQFF.

This chain uses TRBV13 with TRBJ1-5, with no clear D. CDR3 length equals 14 residues. Between the trimmed V and J ends, which lost 4 bases and 1 base, there was a span of 8 bases. CDR1 and CDR2 (germline): PRHDT, FYEKMQ (reference sequence). In DNA form, the CDR3 reads TGTGCCAGCAGCTCCCGTGGGAGCAATCAGCCCCAGCATTTT. Translated, it gives CASSSRGSNQPQHF.

The chain joins TRBV4-1 to TRBJ2-7; D is possibly TRBD2 (7 bases). The CDR3 covers 15 residues. The germline V gene has CDR1 MGHRA and CDR2 YSYEKL. Trimming pared 2 bases from V and 5 bases from J, leaving 16 bases between. The CDR3 region has the DNA TGCGCCAGCAGCCAATTTGAGAGGGGGAGGGACGAGCAGTACTTC. Its protein is CASSQFERGRDEQYF.

This chain connects TRBV29-1 to TRBJ2-1, with 7 bases fitting TRBD2. The germline V gene has CDR1 SQVTM and CDR2 ANQGSEA. The length of the CDR3 is 15 residues. V was clipped by 5 bases and J by 0 bases; unmatched bases: 7. CDR3 sequence reads: CSVPLRGSSYNEQFF. Written as DNA, the CDR3 is TGCAGCGTTCCATTGCGCGGGAGCTCCTACAATGAGCAGTTCTTC.

This clone was observed a single time. V usage is TRBV5-1 and J usage is TRBJ2-7; 9 nucleotides match TRBD2. Germline V gene lookup returns CDR1 SGHRS and CDR2 YFSETQ. CDR3 length: 15 amino acids. V gave up 0 bases and J gave up 5 bases; unmatched junction bases: 6. CDR3 bases: TGCGCCAGCAGCTTGGGGACTAGCGATTACGACGAGCAGTACTTC. Its protein is CASSLGTSDYDEQYF.

The genes are TRBV7-9 and TRBJ2-1; TRBD2 matches at 13 bases. CDR3 length: 15 amino acids. Germline V gives CDR1 SEHNR, CDR2 FQNEAQ (reference sequence). The junction had 6 bases not matched to a gene; V was cut back by 5 bases and J by 8 bases. CDR3 bases: TGTGCCAGCAGCACCACTAGCGGGAGGGTTTATGAGCAGTTCTTC. This gives the protein CASSTTSGRVYEQFF. The whole variable domain, filled in from reference TRBV7-9 and TRBJ2-1, reads DTGVSQNPRHKITKRGQNVTFRCDPISEHNRLYWYRQTLGQGPEFLTYFQNEAQLEKSRLLSDRFSAERPKGSFSTLEIQRTEQGDSAMYLCASSTTSGRVYEQFFGPGTRLTVL.

The V and J genes are TRBV10-3 and TRBJ2-7; D not resolved. The CDR3 runs to 13 residues. Germline CDR1 reads ENHRY; CDR2 reads SYGVKD. Trimming left V 9 bases short and J 0 bases short, with 12 bases between. The CDR3 DNA reads as TGTGCCATAGGCTCGTCGGTCTCCTACGAGCAGTACTTC. Protein product: CAIGSSVSYEQYF.

The chain uses TRBV5-1 and TRBJ2-2; the D is unclear. There are 15 residues in the CDR3. Per germline, CDR1 SGHRS and CDR2 YFSETQ. Trimming removed 6 bases at V and 5 bases at J, with 17 bases between. Here the CDR3 DNA reads TGCGCCAGCAACCCGTTTAACTCAGGAACCGGGGAGCTGTTTTTT. Its translation: CASNPFNSGTGELFF. The full variable domain, in which reference TRBV5-1 and TRBJ2-2 provide the parts outside the CDR3, is KAGVTQTPRYLIKTRGQQVTLSCSPISGHRSVSWYQQTPGQGLQFLFEYFSETQRNKGNFPGRFSGRQFSNSRSEMNVSTLELGDSALYLCASNPFNSGTGELFFGEGSRLTVL.

This clone was seen once. The chain employs TRBV7-3 and TRBJ2-6, with a weak D call TRBD1 (6 bases). The CDR3 is 17 amino acids. Germline CDR1 SGHTA, CDR2 FQGTGA. V was trimmed by 3 bases and J by 1 base, leaving 13 bases between them. The CDR3 coding sequence is TGTGCCAGCAGCTTTCAGGGGCATCCTTCTGGGGCCAACGTCCTGACTTTC. This codes for CASSFQGHPSGANVLTF.

V and J are TRBV11-1 and TRBJ1-1, with 8 bases aligning to TRBD1. The CDR3 length is 18 residues. Trimming cost V 5 bases and J 1 base; bases outside gene matches: 15. Germline-derived CDR1 and CDR2 are SGHAT and FQDESV (reference sequence). The CDR3 DNA reads TGTGCCAGCAGCCCATACGGCCGACAGGGGCAAGGGAACACTGAAGCTTTCTTT. Its translation: CASSPYGRQGQGNTEAFF.

This chain joins TRBV6-5 and TRBJ2-5; weak D call: TRBD2 (6 bases). Looked up from germline, CDR1 is MNHEY and CDR2 is SVGAGI. This CDR3 has 13 residues. The V and J ends lost 6 bases and 4 bases respectively, with 12 bases between them. The DNA for the CDR3 is TGTGCCAGCAGCCCCGGGAGCCCAGAGACCCAGTACTTC. This codes for CASSPGSPETQYF.

The chain recombines TRBV27 with TRBJ1-2, with a possible D match to TRBD1 (6 bases). There are 12 residues in the CDR3. Per the germline V gene, CDR1 is MNHEY and CDR2 is SMNVEV (reference sequence). V was cut by 9 bases and J by 6 bases, with 14 bases left in between. CDR3 sequence: CASWGGYDGYTF. The CDR3 region has the DNA TGTGCCAGTTGGGGGGGCTACGATGGCTACACCTTC.

V usage is TRBV5-6 and J usage is TRBJ2-1; D remains unclear. V was pared by 0 bases and J by 0 bases, with 10 bases between. The germline CDR1 and CDR2 sequences are SGHDT and YYEEEE. CDR3 length equals 16 residues. The CDR3 reads CASSLVGSSSYNEQFF. Here the CDR3 DNA reads TGTGCCAGCAGCTTGGTTGGCTCGAGCTCCTACAATGAGCAGTTCTTC.